This T cell receptor (beta chain) was observed in a study of cytomegalovirus exposure and HLA in healthy donors. Study-level findings and limits: Evidence from a later analysis indicated that most CMV-associated TCR beta chains looked HLA-restricted. TCR beta V segments were, for the most part, productive about 87% or about 30% of the time in an earlier analysis. Presence/absence analyses assumed roughly uniform sequencing depth across donors, which may not hold. Reportedly, TCR beta sequences accurately predicted HLA-A and HLA-B alleles in most subjects.

In its sample, this clone was seen a few times. Antigen specificity is unknown. Germline values: CDR1 SEHNR, CDR2 FQNEAQ (reference sequence). V shed 1 base and J shed 8 bases, with 8 bases lying between them. This CDR3 region has 12 residues. In the PCR, 60 Vbeta and 13 Jbeta primers were used. TCRdb's table, derived via immunoSEQ multiplex PCR, lists solely in-frame clones and lacks some. The sample includes over 80,000 clones, around 84% of them seen just once. The sequencing input was PBMCs. This receptor was taken from a woman aged 40-49 years in good health and CMV-seronegative. V usage is TRBV7-9 and J usage is TRBJ1-1; D may be TRBD1 (6 bases). The chain's CDR3 is CASSLVGAEAFF. In nucleotides, the CDR3 is TGTGCCAGCAGCTTAGTGGGGGCCGAAGCTTTCTTT. Filled out from reference TRBV7-9 and TRBJ1-1, the complete variable domain reads DTGVSQNPRHKITKRGQNVTFRCDPISEHNRLYWYRQTLGQGPEFLTYFQNEAQLEKSRLLSDRFSAERPKGSFSTLEIQRTEQGDSAMYLCASSLVGAEAFFGQGTRLTVV.